This T cell receptor beta chain appears in the sequencing data of a study of blood T cell repertoires in COVID-19. As for the study in general: Collection of acute and convalescent COVID-19 samples took place in the United States, Italy and Spain. PBMCs, B-cell-depleted T cells, or T cells provided the cDNA or gDNA that made up the material.

This clone was found once. Original handling: Researchers report that nucleated cell counts were estimated from reference gene primer amplification. Sequenced by immunoSEQ multiplex PCR; TCRdb stores in-frame clones only, minus some. The DNA gave D and trimming, while V, J and clone size come from that table. Of around 100,000 clones listed, around 66% are singletons. The CDR3 totals 13 residues. Trimming took 1 base from V and 5 from J, leaving 8 bases between them. Per the germline V gene, CDR1 is SGHTA and CDR2 is FQGNSA. This chain connects TRBV7-2 to TRBJ2-5; D is ambiguous. The receptor comes from an elderly man with acute or convalescent COVID-19. Material for sequencing was peripheral blood. This CDR3 reads CASSLDRGETQYF. The CDR3 bases are TGTGCCAGCAGCTTAGATCGAGGCGAGACCCAGTACTTC.